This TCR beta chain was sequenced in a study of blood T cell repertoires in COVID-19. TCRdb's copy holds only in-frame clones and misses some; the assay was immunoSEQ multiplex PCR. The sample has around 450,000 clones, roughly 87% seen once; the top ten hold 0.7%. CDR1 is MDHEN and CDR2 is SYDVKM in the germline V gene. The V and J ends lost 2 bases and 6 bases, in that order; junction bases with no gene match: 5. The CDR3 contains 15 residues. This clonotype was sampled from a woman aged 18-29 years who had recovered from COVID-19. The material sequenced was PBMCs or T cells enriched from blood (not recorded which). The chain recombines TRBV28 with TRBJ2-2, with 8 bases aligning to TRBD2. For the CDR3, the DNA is TGTGCCAGCAGTTTAAGGGGACTAGATGCCGGGGAGCTGTTTTTT. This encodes CASSLRGLDAGELFF.